This T cell receptor (beta chain) was sequenced during a study of yellow fever vaccine responses in identical twins. Study findings and constraints: Twins' vaccine T cell responses were reported to seem partly convergent and partly personalized.

Germline V CDR1 and CDR2: SGHNT, YENEEA. V was shortened by 1 base and J by 8 bases, with 15 bases between the two germline ends. CDR3 length: 15 residues. A remark on this clonotype: The antigen remains unidentified.

MiXCR, applied by TCRdb to the RT-PCR reads, yields one record per CDR3 protein. In the table there are fewer than 4,000 distinct CDR3 sequences, about 80% of which are singletons. The sample here was T cells from blood (PBMCs), unsorted or a sorted subset (not recorded which), taken before or after yellow fever vaccination (not recorded which). This chain connects TRBV11-3 to TRBJ2-1; D remains unclear. The clonotype was recovered from a woman aged 18-35 years who received the yellow fever vaccine. CDR3 region: CASSLGRSHRDEQFF. Written as DNA, the CDR3 is TGTGCCAGCAGCTTAGGTCGGTCCCACCGCGATGAGCAGTTCTTC.